This T cell receptor beta chain was sequenced for a study of shared clonotypes between healthy human individuals. Overall study: Per donor, three plates held CD4 naive cells, three held CD4 memory, two held CD8 naive and one held CD8 memory.

Within Nashville, Tennessee resided all donors, each a Caucasian adult. From germline, CDR1 is SGHDN and CDR2 FVKESK. CDR3 length: 17 amino acids. Trimming cost V 4 bases and J 4 bases, with 21 bases left between them. Method: immunoSEQ multiplex PCR; TCRdb's copy keeps in-frame clones and lacks some. The sample comprises roughly 2,500,000 clones, roughly 93% of which are singletons, and more than 0.35% rests with the top ten. This clone was seen only once. This chain joins TRBV14 and TRBJ2-3; a possible D gene is TRBD1 (6 bases). The TCR was taken from a man younger than 35 in good health. Some clones in this sample may be carry-over from other donors' samples. Input material: naive CD4+ T cells from PBMCs. As for subset: CD45RA+ positively selected. The DNA for the CDR3 is TGTGCCAGCAGCCTAAGAACAGGGAAACCGGCGGCAGATACGCAGTATTTT. Residues: CASSLRTGKPAADTQYF.